This T cell receptor beta chain was sequenced during a study of cytomegalovirus exposure and HLA in healthy donors. Notes on the study in general: In an earlier analysis, most TCR beta V segments were productive about 87% or about 30% of the time. Among donors in an Asian-associated ancestry cluster, a later analysis reportedly found fewer N-insertions than the roughly 650-donor mean.

PCR employed 60 Vbeta and 13 Jbeta primers. TCRdb keeps only in-frame clones here, not all; method: immunoSEQ multiplex PCR. The data show about 82,000 clones, about 80% seen once. As for this clone: The antigen is not known.

CDR3 size: 12 residues. The V gene lost 5 bases and the J gene lost 5 bases, with 13 bases spanning the gap. From germline, CDR1 is GTSNPN and CDR2 SVGIG (reference sequence). The sample taken for sequencing was PBMCs. This receptor was obtained from a man in his fifties in good health and CMV-seronegative. The rearrangement uses TRBV30 and TRBJ2-7; the D gene is possibly TRBD1 (5 bases). In DNA, the CDR3 is TGTGCCTGGGCCCTCCCAGGGAACGAGCAGTACTTC. This translates into CAWALPGNEQYF.